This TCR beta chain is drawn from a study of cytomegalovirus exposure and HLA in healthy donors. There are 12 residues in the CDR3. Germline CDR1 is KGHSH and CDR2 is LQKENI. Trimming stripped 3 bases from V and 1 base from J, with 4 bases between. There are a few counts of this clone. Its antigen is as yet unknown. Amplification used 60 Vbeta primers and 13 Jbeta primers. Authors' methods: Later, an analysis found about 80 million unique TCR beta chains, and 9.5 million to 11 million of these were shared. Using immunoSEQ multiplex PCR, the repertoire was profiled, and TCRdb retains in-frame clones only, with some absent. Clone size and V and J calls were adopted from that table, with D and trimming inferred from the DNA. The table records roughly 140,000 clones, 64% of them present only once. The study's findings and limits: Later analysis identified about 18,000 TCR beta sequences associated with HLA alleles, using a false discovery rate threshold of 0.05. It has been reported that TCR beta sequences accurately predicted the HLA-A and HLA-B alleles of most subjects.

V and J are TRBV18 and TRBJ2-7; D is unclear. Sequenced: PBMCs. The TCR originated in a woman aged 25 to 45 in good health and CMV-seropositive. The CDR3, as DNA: TGTGCCAGCTCACCCCAATCCTACGAGCAGTACTTC. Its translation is CASSPQSYEQYF. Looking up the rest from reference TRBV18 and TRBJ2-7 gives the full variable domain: NAGVMQNPRHLVRRRGQEARLRCSPMKGHSHVYWYRQLPEEGLKFMVYLQKENIIDESGMPKERFSAEFPKEGPSILRIQQVVRGDSAAYFCASSPQSYEQYFGPGTRLTVT.